These 5 T cell receptor beta chains share one sample of origin, sequenced in a study of low-dose radiotherapy and immunotherapy resistance in tumors. Time point: after trial treatment. Treatment denoted: LDRT plus nivolumab, ipilimumab, low-dose cyclophosphamide and aspirin (RACIN trial). First-strand cDNA relied on TRAV- and TRBV-specific primers spanning alpha and beta chains. PCR amplification of the TCRs was performed with Phusion for 20 PCR cycles, and it relied on a constant-region primer together with a V-primer adapter. TCRdb independently ran MiXCR on the reads; one entry per CDR3 protein. Counted here are 35,000 to 50,000 distinct CDR3 sequences, under 30% occurring once; the ten biggest clones make up roughly a tenth. The specimen was PBMCs, collected after low-dose radiotherapy plus immunotherapy. Receptors originate from a male donor with prostate cancer.

For this clonotype: A far larger clone is one base from this, pointing to a likely read error. The chain couples TRBV4-1 to TRBJ2-1; unclear D gene. CDR3 size: 15 residues. V lost 0 bases, J lost 10 bases, and 16 bases lay in between. Germline lookup yields CDR1 MGHRA and CDR2 YSYEKL. CDR3 sequence (DNA): TGCGCCAGCAGCCAAGAAATGAGCCAGGTTTACGAGCAGTTCTTC. Its translation is CASSQEMSQVYEQFF.

This clonotype occurred many times. This chain links TRBV28 with TRBJ2-5; D not resolved. CDR1 is MDHEN, CDR2 SYDVKM, per germline. The CDR3 totals 16 residues. With 4 bases removed from V and 1 base from J, the gap between germline ends came to 16 bases. CDR3 loop: CASSSPRRVSQETQYF. The CDR3 nucleotides are TGTGCCAGCAGTTCCCCACGGCGAGTGAGCCAAGAGACCCAGTACTTC.

This clonotype was observed at least ten times. The chain links TRBV13 to TRBJ2-1; D gene uncertain. From germline, CDR1 is PRHDT and CDR2 FYEKMQ (reference sequence). CDR3 length: 12 amino acids. The V end was cut by 4 bases, the J end by 8 bases, with 9 bases between. The DNA for the CDR3 is TGTGCCAGCAGCTGGTTGGGTGATGAGCAGTTCTTC. This encodes CASSWLGDEQFF. Combining the CDR3 with reference TRBV13 and TRBJ2-1 gives the whole variable domain AAGVIQSPRHLIKEKRETATLKCYPIPRHDTVYWYQQGPGQDPQFLISFYEKMQSDKGSIPDRFSAQQFSDYHSELNMSSLELGDSALYFCASSWLGDEQFFGPGTRLTVL.

This clonotype was detected ten times or more. The chain links TRBV19 to TRBJ2-3; no reliable D call. V was shortened by 3 bases and J by 2 bases, with 3 bases between the two germline ends. CDR1 is LNHDA, CDR2 SQIVND, per germline (reference sequence). The CDR3 contains 12 residues. The CDR3 region has the DNA TGTGCCAGTAGTATCACCACAGATACGCAGTATTTT. Protein sequence: CASSITTDTQYF.

The CDR3 sequence: CASSPGQLLAKNIQYF. In DNA, the CDR3 is TGTGCCAGCAGCCCCGGACAGCTGCTAGCCAAAAACATTCAGTACTTC. The V gene is TRBV7-2, the J gene TRBJ2-4; D is possibly TRBD1 (6 bases). Trimming took 5 bases from V and 0 from J, leaving 14 bases between them. The CDR3 extends over 16 amino acids. Looked up from germline, CDR1 is SGHTA and CDR2 is FQGNSA.